Listed here are 25 T cell receptor beta chains from one sample, sequenced in a study of T cells in Graves' hyperthyroidism and ophthalmopathy. Researchers took RNA transcripts and amplified the TCR beta CDR3 regions from them. Researchers ran a first-round RT-PCR on the TCR CDR3 using the HTBI primer set. One entry per CDR3 protein, called by TCRdb with MiXCR from the multiplex PCR reads. The sample has some 620,000 distinct CDR3 sequences, about 17% seen once; the top ten hold around 3.9%. Sequencing used blood. The receptors shown here come from a woman in her thirties with Graves' hyperthyroidism.

There are many counts of this clonotype. The chain has TRBV19 and TRBJ2-1; TRBD2 matches at 8 bases. Germline V gives CDR1 LNHDA, CDR2 SQIVND (reference sequence). V lost 3 bases, J lost 4 bases, and 8 bases stayed unmatched. The CDR3 consists of 16 residues. The CDR3 region is CASSMRSGRGYNEQFF. CDR3 nucleotide sequence: TGTGCCAGTAGTATGCGGAGCGGGAGAGGTTACAATGAGCAGTTCTTC.

This clonotype has a handful of counts. This chain's CDR3 is CASSEGLATNTGELFF. In DNA, the CDR3 is TGTGCCAGCAGCGAGGGGCTAGCGACGAACACCGGGGAGCTGTTTTTT. V and J are TRBV11-3 and TRBJ2-2, with a tentative D call TRBD2 (6 bases). Trimming left V 5 bases short and J 0 bases short, with 13 bases between. The germline V gene encodes CDR1 SGHNT and CDR2 YENEEA. This CDR3 has 16 amino acids.

This clonotype was recorded many times. The chain carries TRBV11-2 and TRBJ2-1, with 12 nucleotides matching TRBD2. CDR3 length: 18 residues. V lost 2 bases to trimming and J lost 7 bases; unmatched junction nucleotides: 12. Germline V gene lookup returns CDR1 SGHAT and CDR2 FQNNGV. CDR3 coding DNA: TGTGCCAGCAGCTTATCACTAGCGGGAGGCGTTACAAAGAATGAGCAGTTCTTC. Amino acid sequence: CASSLSLAGGVTKNEQFF.

There are many counts of this clonotype. The gene calls are TRBV7-2 and TRBJ2-4, with TRBD1 as a possible D gene (5 bases). V lost 4 bases and J 3 bases, leaving 16 bases between the germline ends. Germline loops: CDR1 SGHTA, CDR2 FQGNSA. The CDR3 is 16 amino acids. This CDR3 is CASSSETQRGKNIQYF. Here the CDR3 DNA reads TGTGCCAGCAGCTCCGAGACGCAAAGGGGCAAAAACATTCAGTACTTC. Complete variable domain (other parts from reference TRBV7-2 and TRBJ2-4): GAGVSQSPSNKVTEKGKDVELRCDPISGHTALYWYRQSLGQGLEFLIYFQGNSAPDKSGLPSDRFSAERTGGSVSTLTIQRTQQEDSAVYLCASSSETQRGKNIQYFGAGTRLSVL.

The V and J genes are TRBV6-5 and TRBJ2-7; no firm D call. The CDR3 has 15 residues. V shed 1 base and J shed 0 bases, with 10 bases lying between them. CDR1 and CDR2 (germline): MNHEY, SVGAGI. The CDR3, as DNA: TGTGCCAGCAGTTACTATAAGAATCCCTCCTACGAGCAGTACTTC. It codes for CASSYYKNPSYEQYF.

V is TRBV27 and J is TRBJ2-1; D uncertain. This CDR3 comprises 14 residues. The V and J ends lost 4 bases and 8 bases respectively, with 15 bases between them. Germline-derived CDR1 and CDR2 are MNHEY and SMNVEV (reference sequence). In DNA form, the CDR3 reads TGTGCCAGCAGTTCGTATAGCCACAGCCATGAGCAGTTCTTC. It yields the protein CASSSYSHSHEQFF.

This clonotype appeared many times. The rearrangement uses TRBV7-9 and TRBJ1-1; TRBD1 might be the D (5 bases). Germline V lookup: CDR1 SEHNR, CDR2 FQNEAQ (reference sequence). This CDR3 is 13 amino acids long. V shed 4 bases and J shed 4 bases, with 10 bases lying between them. DNA for the CDR3: TGTGCCAGCAGCTCGAATGGGGGCACTGAAGCTTTCTTT. Translating it yields CASSSNGGTEAFF.

V gene TRBV5-6 combines with J gene TRBJ1-2; no definite D call. CDR3 length: 13 amino acids. The germline V gene has CDR1 SGHDT and CDR2 YYEEEE. The V end was cut by 4 bases, the J end by 8 bases, with 15 bases between. In nucleotides, the CDR3 is TGTGCCAGCAGCGTTCTCGGCCGTACCGGCTACACCTTC. Its translation is CASSVLGRTGYTF.

This clonotype was counted at least ten times. The V call is TRBV2, the J call TRBJ1-2; D gene uncertain. The CDR3 totals 10 residues. Trimming took off 10 bases at V and 7 bases at J, with 10 bases between the two ends. CDR1 and CDR2 from the germline V gene are SNHLY and FYNNEI. The CDR3 loop is CATLEAGYTF. Written as DNA, the CDR3 is TGTGCCACCCTGGAGGCTGGCTACACCTTC. Full variable domain (outside the CDR3, taken from reference TRBV2 and TRBJ1-2): EPEVTQTPSHQVTQMGQEVILRCVPISNHLYFYWYRQILGQKVEFLVSFYNNEISEKSEIFDDQFSVERPDGSNFTLKIRSTKLEDSAMYFCATLEAGYTFGSGTRLTVV.

This clonotype was recorded a few times. This rearrangement joins TRBV30 to TRBJ1-1, with a tentative D call TRBD1 (6 bases). The CDR3 runs to 12 residues. Trimming took off 3 bases at V and 1 base at J, with 6 bases between the two ends. Germline V gene sequence: CDR1 GTSNPN, CDR2 SVGIG (reference sequence). CDR3 amino acids: CAWRGGNTEAFF. CDR3 nucleotides: TGTGCCTGGAGAGGGGGGAACACTGAAGCTTTCTTT.

This clonotype was found a few times. The chain employs TRBV28 and TRBJ2-2; a weak D match, TRBD2 (5 bases). CDR1 is MDHEN and CDR2 is SYDVKM in the germline V gene. The CDR3 is 14 residues long. The germline V and J ends were trimmed by 2 bases and 6 bases, with 10 bases remaining between them. CDR3 protein: CASSLLTRAGELFF. CDR3 nucleotides: TGTGCCAGCAGTTTACTTACGAGGGCCGGGGAGCTGTTTTTT.

This clonotype has more than one count but fewer than ten. This rearrangement joins TRBV20-1 to TRBJ1-2, with D possibly being TRBD1 (5 bases). Germline lookup yields CDR1 DFQATT and CDR2 SNEGSKA (reference sequence). Trimming left V 4 bases short and J 7 bases short, with 7 bases between. This CDR3 has 10 residues. Here the CDR3 DNA reads TGCAGTGCTAATGGGGCTGGCTACACCTTC. This gives the protein CSANGAGYTF.

This clonotype has more than one count but fewer than ten. This chain joins TRBV5-1 and TRBJ1-4; no clear D gene. V was shortened by 4 bases and J by 6 bases, with 13 bases between the two germline ends. The germline gives CDR1 SGHRS, CDR2 YFSETQ. This CDR3 is 14 amino acids long. CDR3: CASSKRTADEKLFF. The DNA of the CDR3 is TGCGCCAGCAGCAAACGGACGGCGGATGAAAAACTGTTTTTT. Looking up the rest from reference TRBV5-1 and TRBJ1-4 gives the full variable domain: KAGVTQTPRYLIKTRGQQVTLSCSPISGHRSVSWYQQTPGQGLQFLFEYFSETQRNKGNFPGRFSGRQFSNSRSEMNVSTLELGDSALYLCASSKRTADEKLFFGSGTQLSVL.

This chain joins TRBV4-1 and TRBJ2-2, with 7 bases that match TRBD2. The CDR3 runs 13 residues. Germline V gives CDR1 MGHRA, CDR2 YSYEKL. V was pared by 4 bases and J by 7 bases, with 3 bases of the junction left unmatched. CDR3 amino acids: CASSLSSGGELFF. The CDR3 DNA reads as TGCGCCAGCAGCCTATCTAGCGGCGGGGAGCTGTTTTTT.

V and J are TRBV9 and TRBJ2-3; D might be TRBD2 (5 bases). The CDR3 extends over 16 amino acids. Trimming stripped 3 bases from V and 1 base from J, with 15 bases between. The germline V gene encodes CDR1 SGDLS and CDR2 YYNGEE. CDR3 sequence (DNA): TGTGCCAGCAGCGGCCCTAGCACCCGTCGCACAGATACGCAGTATTTT. This gives the protein CASSGPSTRRTDTQYF.

The chain joins TRBV13 to TRBJ2-6; 7 bases agree with TRBD1. This CDR3 comprises 19 residues. The J segment lost 0 bases and the V segment lost 2 bases, leaving 10 bases of the junction unmatched. CDR1 is PRHDT, CDR2 FYEKMQ, per germline (reference sequence). The CDR3 nucleotides are TGTGCCAGCAGCTTACCCTCGGGACAGCCCAGCTCTGGGGCCAACGTCCTGACTTTC. Translating gives CASSLPSGQPSSGANVLTF.

There are many counts of this clonotype. This chain joins TRBV5-5 and TRBJ2-5; D possibly matches TRBD1 or TRBD2 (5 bases each). The CDR3 has 15 amino acids. V was clipped by 3 bases and J by 0 bases, with 12 bases between them. Looked up from germline, CDR1 is SGHKS and CDR2 is YYEKEE (reference sequence). The CDR3 bases are TGTGCCAGCAGCTCCCAGGGAGATAACCAAGAGACCCAGTACTTC. This sequence encodes CASSSQGDNQETQYF.

The rearrangement joins TRBV25-1 to TRBJ2-7; no clear D gene. The V gene lost 2 bases and the J gene lost 2 bases, with 10 bases spanning the gap. CDR3 length equals 14 residues. From germline, CDR1 is MGHDK and CDR2 SYGVNS. The CDR3: CASSEGIGPYEQYF. The CDR3 region has the DNA TGTGCCAGCAGTGAAGGAATCGGACCCTACGAGCAGTACTTC.

The table lists this clonotype with many counts. The J gene is TRBJ2-1, the V gene TRBV11-1; possibly TRBD1 for D (6 bases). Trimming removed 5 bases from V and 2 bases from J, with 16 bases in between. CDR3 length: 16 amino acids. Germline CDR1 and CDR2: SGHAT and FQDESV (reference sequence). CDR3 residues: CASSQGLVRAYNEQFF. CDR3 bases: TGTGCCAGCAGCCAGGGGTTAGTTCGGGCCTACAATGAGCAGTTCTTC.

This clonotype turned up a few times. The chain employs TRBV5-6 and TRBJ1-5, with D possibly being TRBD1 (6 bases). V was cut by 4 bases and J by 5 bases, with 16 bases left in between. The CDR3 sequence is 15 residues long. Germline assignment: CDR1 SGHDT and CDR2 YYEEEE. CDR3 nucleotides: TGTGCCAGCAGCCCATTAGCAGGGGCCCATCAGCCCCAGCATTTT. Protein product: CASSPLAGAHQPQHF.

There are many counts of this clonotype. This sequence joins TRBV29-1 and TRBJ2-7; D may be TRBD1 or TRBD2 (5 bases each). Germline CDR1 SQVTM, CDR2 ANQGSEA. This CDR3 region has 12 residues. With 3 bases removed from V and 7 bases from J, the gap between germline ends came to 13 bases. CDR3 in DNA: TGCAGCGTTGAGCGACCCGAGGGGGAGCAGTACTTC. It encodes CSVERPEGEQYF.

This clonotype was seen a handful of times. The chain carries TRBV2 and TRBJ2-7; D gene uncertain. V lost 6 bases and J 2 bases, leaving 14 bases between the germline ends. The CDR3 loop spans 14 amino acids. Germline CDR1 and CDR2: SNHLY and FYNNEI. In DNA, the CDR3 is TGTGCCAGCAGGGCCGGCGCCAACCCCTACGAGCAGTACTTC. Protein: CASRAGANPYEQYF.

The V gene is TRBV6-1, the J gene TRBJ1-5; D might be TRBD1 (6 bases). The CDR3 loop spans 16 amino acids. CDR1 is MNHNS and CDR2 is SASEGT in the germline V gene. Trimming stripped 0 bases from V and 6 bases from J, with 15 bases between. The CDR3 DNA sequence: TGTGCCAGCAGTGAAGCATTGGGGGGCTGGGGTCAGCCCCAGCATTTT. Amino acid sequence: CASSEALGGWGQPQHF.

Ten or more counts support this clonotype. CDR3 region: CASSAPRGSGNEQFF. The DNA of the CDR3 is TGTGCCAGCAGTGCCCCCCGAGGGTCGGGCAATGAGCAGTTCTTC. The genes are TRBV6-2 or TRBV6-3 and TRBJ2-1; possibly TRBD2 for D (5 bases). The CDR3 contains 15 residues. The germline V gene encodes CDR1 MNHEY and CDR2 SVGEGT. The V end lost 5 bases, the J end lost 6 bases, and 17 bases lay between the germline ends.

Regarding this clonotype: Germline is not matched at one junction end, which may reflect a read error. The chain has TRBV30 and TRBJ2-5; D might be TRBD2 (5 bases). This CDR3 region has 13 residues. The germline gives CDR1 GTSNPN, CDR2 SVGIG (reference sequence). The CDR3 bases are TGTGCCTGGAAACGGGGTTGGTTGGAGACCCGGTACTTC. Encoded protein: CAWKRGWLETRYF.